The text below deals with one T cell receptor beta chain. Its cognate antigen is unknown. These data come from a study of cytomegalovirus exposure and HLA in healthy donors. Study-level results: About 87% or about 30% of the time was how often most TCR beta V segments were productive, according to an earlier analysis. From TCR beta sequences, most subjects' HLA-A and HLA-B alleles were reportedly predicted accurately.

The donors, nominally healthy at sampling, likely had unrecorded immune exposures. Amplification used 60 Vbeta primers and 13 Jbeta primers. TCRdb's copy holds only in-frame clones and misses some; the assay was immunoSEQ multiplex PCR. The table records approximately 140,000 clones, over 75% of them present only once. Between the trimmed V and J ends, which lost 5 bases and 4 bases, there was a span of 18 bases. Germline V gene data show CDR1 as SEHNR and CDR2 as FQNEAQ (reference sequence). CDR3 length equals 16 residues. The clonotype originates from a woman between 40 and 50 years old in good health and CMV-seropositive. The chain recombines TRBV7-9 with TRBJ2-1; D is perhaps TRBD1 (6 bases). Sequences were obtained from PBMCs. CDR3 protein: CASSPHFEGEYNEQFF. DNA of the CDR3: TGTGCCAGCAGCCCCCATTTTGAGGGGGAATACAATGAGCAGTTCTTC. Supplemented by reference TRBV7-9 and TRBJ2-1, the full variable domain reads DTGVSQNPRHKITKRGQNVTFRCDPISEHNRLYWYRQTLGQGPEFLTYFQNEAQLEKSRLLSDRFSAERPKGSFSTLEIQRTEQGDSAMYLCASSPHFEGEYNEQFFGPGTRLTVL.